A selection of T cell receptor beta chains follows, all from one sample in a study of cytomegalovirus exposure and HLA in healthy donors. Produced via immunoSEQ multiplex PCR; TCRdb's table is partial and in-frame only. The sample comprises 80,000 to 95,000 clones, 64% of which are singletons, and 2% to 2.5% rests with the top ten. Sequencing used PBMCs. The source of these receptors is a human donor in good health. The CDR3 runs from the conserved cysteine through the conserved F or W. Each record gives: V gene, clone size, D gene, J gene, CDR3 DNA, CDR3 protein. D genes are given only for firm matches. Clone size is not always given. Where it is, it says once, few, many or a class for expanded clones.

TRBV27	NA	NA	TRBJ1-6	TGTGCCAGCAGTTTGGTGGTCAGTCAATCACCCCTCCACTTT	CASSLVVSQSPLHF
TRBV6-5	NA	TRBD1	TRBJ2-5	TGTGCCAGCAGTACAACAGGGGCCTCCCAAGAGACCCAGTACTTC	CASSTTGASQETQYF
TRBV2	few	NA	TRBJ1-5	TGTGCCAGCGGCAAGGTGGAAAGGAGCCAGCCCCAGCATTTT	CASGKVERSQPQHF
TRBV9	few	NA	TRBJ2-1	TGTGCCAGCAGCGTAGTATCTGGCAGGGACAATGAGCAGTTCTTC	CASSVVSGRDNEQFF
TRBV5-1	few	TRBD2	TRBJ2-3	TGCGCCAGCAGGGGCCTCCAGGGCGGGACTAAAGACACAGATACGCAGTATTTT	CASRGLQGGTKDTDTQYF
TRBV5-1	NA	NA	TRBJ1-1	TGCGCCAGCAGGTCCCTTGGGGCGGCTAGGAACACTGAAGCTTTCTTT	CASRSLGAARNTEAFF
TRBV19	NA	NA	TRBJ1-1	TGTGCCAGTAGTGCCACAGGTAGGGTCACTGAAGCTTTCTTT	CASSATGRVTEAFF
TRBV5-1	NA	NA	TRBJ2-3	TGCGCCAGCAGCTTGACGGCGGGGGCTCCCACCGGTACGCAGTATTTT	CASSLTAGAPTGTQYF
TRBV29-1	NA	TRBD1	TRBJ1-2	TGCAGCGTACAATCGACAGGGGGCACTGGTGGCTACACCTTC	CSVQSTGGTGGYTF
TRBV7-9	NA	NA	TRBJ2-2	TGTGCCAGCAGCTTAGCTCGCGGGGAGCTGTTTTTT	CASSLARGELFF
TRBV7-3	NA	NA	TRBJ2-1	TGTGCCAGCAGCTTAAAAGGCGGTCCCCCCCCCAATGAGCAGTTCTTC	CASSLKGGPPPNEQFF
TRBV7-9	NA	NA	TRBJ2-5	TGTGCCAGCAGCTGGGACACCAAAGAGACCCAGTACTTC	CASSWDTKETQYF
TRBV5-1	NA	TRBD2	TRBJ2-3	TGCGCCAGCAGCAAAGTCAGCGGGGGCCGCACAGATACGCAGTATTTT	CASSKVSGGRTDTQYF
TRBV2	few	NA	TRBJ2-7	TGTGCCAGCAGGACTTCCGGGGGGCTAGGCTACGAGCAGTACTTC	CASRTSGGLGYEQYF
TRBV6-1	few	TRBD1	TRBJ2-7	TGTGCCAGCAGTGTCCTCGGGACAGGGTTGGTCGAGCAGTACTTC	CASSVLGTGLVEQYF
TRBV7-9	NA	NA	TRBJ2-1	TGTGCCAGCAGCCCCAGGGGTTACAATGAGCAGTTCTTC	CASSPRGYNEQFF
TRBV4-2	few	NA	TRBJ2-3	TGTGCCAGCAGCCAAGAGCCTGGGGGCCGAAGCACAGATACGCAGTATTTT	CASSQEPGGRSTDTQYF
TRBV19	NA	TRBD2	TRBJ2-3	TGTGCCAGTAGAGGGACTATATTTACAGATACGCAGTATTTT	CASRGTIFTDTQYF
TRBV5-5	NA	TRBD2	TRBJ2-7	TGTGCCAGCAGCTTCGCGGGGGGGCCTTCCTACGAGCAGTACTTC	CASSFAGGPSYEQYF
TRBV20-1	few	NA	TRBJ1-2	TGCAGTGCTAGGGGCCTTAATGGCTACACCTTC	CSARGLNGYTF
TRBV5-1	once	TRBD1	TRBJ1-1	TGCGCCAGCAGCAACGGACAGGCGAACACTGAAGCTTTCTTT	CASSNGQANTEAFF
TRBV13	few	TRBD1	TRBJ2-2	TGTGCCAGCAGCTTAGAGGGGACAGGGGACGACACCGGGGAGCTGTTTTTT	CASSLEGTGDDTGELFF
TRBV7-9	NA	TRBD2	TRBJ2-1	TGTGCCAGCAGCTTAGCGGGGGGGAATGAGCAGTTCTTC	CASSLAGGNEQFF
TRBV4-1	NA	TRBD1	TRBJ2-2	TGCGCCAGCAGATCGGCAGGGGGCTCGAGCGCGAACACCGGGGAGCTGTTTTTT	CASRSAGGSSANTGELFF
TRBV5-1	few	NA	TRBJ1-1	TGCGCCAGCAGCGTTCCGGGGGGAGGGACTGAAGCTTTCTTT	CASSVPGGGTEAFF
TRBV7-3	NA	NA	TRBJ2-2	TGTGCCAGCAGCTTATTAGGCGGGGGCCTGAACACCGGGGAGCTGTTTTTT	CASSLLGGGLNTGELFF
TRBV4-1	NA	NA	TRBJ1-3	TGCGCCAGCAGTCAAGCCCTGTGGAAAGACAGGAGCTCTGGAAACACCATATATTTT	CASSQALWKDRSSGNTIYF
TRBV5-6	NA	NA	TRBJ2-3	TGTGCCAGCAGCTTGGCCGGGGACTTTTTAAGCACAGATACGCAGTATTTT	CASSLAGDFLSTDTQYF
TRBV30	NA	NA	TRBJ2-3	TGTGCCTGGAGTATGGCGGGGTTGGGTCGAAATACGCAGTATTTT	CAWSMAGLGRNTQYF
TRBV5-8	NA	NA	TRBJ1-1	TGTGCCAGCAGCTTACTTTTTTGGTCTGAAGCTTTCTTT	CASSLLFWSEAFF
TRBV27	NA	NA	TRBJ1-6	TGTGCCAGCAGTTTATCCGGAGAAGTCTATAATTCACCCCTCCACTTT	CASSLSGEVYNSPLHF
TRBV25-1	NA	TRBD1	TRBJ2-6	TGTGCCAGCAGTCCGTCCCGGGACAGTTACGGGGCCAACGTCCTGACTTTC	CASSPSRDSYGANVLTF
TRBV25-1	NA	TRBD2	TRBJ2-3	TGTGCCAGCAGCGCCTCAAGCGGGGGGCCAGATACGCAGTATTTT	CASSASSGGPDTQYF
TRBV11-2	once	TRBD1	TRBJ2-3	TGTGCCAGCAGCTTAGTACAGGGGGCAGATACGCAGTATTTT	CASSLVQGADTQYF
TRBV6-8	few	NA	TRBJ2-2	TGTGCCAGCAGTACGGATAGGAGAGTAGACACCGGGGAGCTGTTTTTT	CASSTDRRVDTGELFF
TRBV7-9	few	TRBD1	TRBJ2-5	TGTGCCAGCAGCCTAACAGGGGCCCGAGAGACCCAGTACTTC	CASSLTGARETQYF
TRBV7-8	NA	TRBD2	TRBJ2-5	TGTGCCAGCAGCTTAGATTTAGGACTAGCGGACCAAGAGACCCAGTACTTC	CASSLDLGLADQETQYF
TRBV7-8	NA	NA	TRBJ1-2	TGTGCCAGCAGCCCGACGGGACTATCATATGGCTACACCTTC	CASSPTGLSYGYTF
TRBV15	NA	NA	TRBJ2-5	TGTGCCACCAGCCCCCCGCCGACTAGCCAAGAGACCCAGTACTTC	CATSPPPTSQETQYF
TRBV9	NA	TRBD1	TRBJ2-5	TGTGCCAGCAGCCCACAGACAGGGGGAGAGACCCAGTACTTC	CASSPQTGGETQYF
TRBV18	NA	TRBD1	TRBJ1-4	TGTGCCAGCTCACAACGACAGGGGCAGCGAATCTCTAATGAAAAACTGTTTTTT	CASSQRQGQRISNEKLFF
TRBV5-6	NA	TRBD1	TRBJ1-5	TGTGCCAGCAGCCAGAGGACAGGGATCGGGAATCAGCCCCAGCATTTT	CASSQRTGIGNQPQHF